The 21 T cell receptor beta chains given below trace back to one sample, sequenced in a study of T cell repertoires in cytomegalovirus infection. From the reads, TCRdb called clonotypes with MiXCR, one entry per CDR3 protein. In the table there are around 300,000 distinct CDR3 sequences, 9.5% of which are singletons. Sample: PBMCs. The receptor set was obtained from a human donor in good health (CMV status not recorded). Some clones in this sample may be carry-over from other donors' samples.

Comment on this clonotype: Because the CDR3 is missing its conserved closing phenylalanine or tryptophan, this is likely a read error. The rearrangement links TRBV6-6 to TRBJ1-5, with 11 nucleotides matching TRBD1. Germline assignment: CDR1 MNHNY and CDR2 SVGAGI (reference sequence). After removal of 6 bases from V and 6 bases from J, the junction contained 7 bases not matched to a gene. The CDR3 is 15 residues long. The CDR3 DNA follows: TGTGCCAGCAGGGGGGACAGGGGGGGTGGTCAGCCCCAGCATCTT. It translates to CASRGDRGGGQPQHL.

This clonotype has only a few counts. J is TRBJ2-1 and V is TRBV7-9; 8 bases match TRBD2. Trimming removed 3 bases from V and 3 bases from J; junction bases left unmatched: 16. In germline, CDR1 is SEHNR, CDR2 FQNEAQ (reference sequence). This CDR3 region has 19 residues. CDR3 loop: CASSFPLSGSPVFYNEQFF. For the CDR3, the DNA is TGTGCCAGCAGCTTCCCCCTAAGCGGGAGCCCAGTTTTCTACAATGAGCAGTTCTTC.

This clonotype was detected many times. J is TRBJ2-2 and V is TRBV7-7; D possibly corresponds to TRBD1 (5 bases). The CDR3 contains 14 residues. The V gene's germline CDR1 is SSHAT and CDR2 FNYEAQ (reference sequence). Trimming left V 7 bases short and J 3 bases short, with 12 bases between. CDR3 in DNA: TGTGCCAGCACCAGGATAGGGGACACCGGGGAGCTGTTTTTT. Translated, it gives CASTRIGDTGELFF.

This clonotype was recorded at least ten times. The J gene is TRBJ2-7, the V gene TRBV7-2; 8 bases fit TRBD2. CDR3 size: 15 residues. Germline V gives CDR1 SGHTA, CDR2 FQGNSA. J was trimmed by 0 bases and V by 3 bases; bases with no gene match: 4. The CDR3 nucleotides read TGTGCCAGCAGCTTTTCAGGGACTAGCTCCTACGAGCAGTACTTC. Its protein product is CASSFSGTSSYEQYF.

Of note for this clonotype: A much larger clonotype is one base distant, so this may be a read error. This rearrangement joins TRBV7-2 to TRBJ1-1, with a tentative D call TRBD1 (5 bases). This CDR3 has 15 residues. Germline V lookup: CDR1 SGHTA, CDR2 FQGNSA. CDR3 residues: CDSSLNGGTNTEAFF. CDR3 coding DNA: TGTGACAGCAGCTTAAACGGGGGTACGAACACTGAAGCTTTCTTT.

In this sample, this clonotype turned up a few times. This chain links TRBV12-3 or TRBV12-4 with TRBJ1-5, with 10 bases lining up with TRBD1. This CDR3 region has 18 residues. Losses at the gene ends were 3 bases for V and 6 bases for J; bases not matched to a gene: 14. Here the CDR3 reads CASSFRTGGLSLGQPQHF. CDR3 nucleotides: TGTGCCAGCAGTTTTAGGACAGGGGGTCTGTCGCTGGGTCAGCCCCAGCATTTT.

This clonotype was seen many times. The chain links TRBV7-9 to TRBJ2-5; D gene ambiguous. This CDR3 contains 15 residues. V was trimmed by 0 bases and J by 1 base, leaving 9 bases between them. Germline CDR1 is SEHNR and CDR2 is FQNEAQ (reference sequence). The CDR3 nucleotides are TGTGCCAGCAGCTTAGCCTCAACAGTCCAAGAGACCCAGTACTTC. It codes for CASSLASTVQETQYF.

This clonotype was detected ten times or more. The CDR3 bases are TGTGCCAGCAGCTTAGAAGGGACAGGGCTCCCGTCCACTGAAGCTTTCTTT. Its translation: CASSLEGTGLPSTEAFF. J is TRBJ1-1 and V is TRBV7-2; 9 nucleotides align to TRBD1. The germline V gene encodes CDR1 SGHTA and CDR2 FQGNSA. V gave up 1 base and J gave up 4 bases; unmatched junction bases: 10. This CDR3 spans 17 amino acids.

This rearrangement joins TRBV12-3 or TRBV12-4 to TRBJ2-1; 9 bases agree with TRBD2. This CDR3 has 12 amino acids. The trim removed 6 bases at V and 10 bases at J, leaving 4 bases unmatched. The CDR3 DNA is TGTGCCAGCAGCTTGACTAGCGGAGAGCAGTTCTTC. Translating it yields CASSLTSGEQFF.

Points on this clonotype: A junction boundary mismatches the germline segment, possibly from a read error. The chain couples TRBV7-2 to TRBJ1-4, with D possibly matching TRBD1 (6 bases). This CDR3 region has 18 residues. CDR1 is SGHTA, CDR2 FQGNSA, per germline. The CDR3 sequence is CASRLSGGGAATNEKLFF. CDR3 in DNA: TGTGCCAGCCGCTTATCCGGGGGGGGGGCAGCAACTAATGAAAAACTGTTTTTT.

In its sample, this clonotype was seen many times. The genes are TRBV7-9 and TRBJ2-1; D gene ambiguous. Per germline, CDR1 SEHNR and CDR2 FQNEAQ (reference sequence). Trimming removed 1 base from V and 6 bases from J, with 10 bases in between. The CDR3 covers 14 residues. Here the CDR3 DNA reads TGTGCCAGCAGCTTAGGTGGTCTCGGCAATGAGCAGTTCTTC. It is translated as CASSLGGLGNEQFF.

This clonotype was recorded many times. V gene TRBV6-1 combines with J gene TRBJ1-6; possible D gene TRBD1, 6 bases. The CDR3 length is 15 residues. CDR1 MNHNS and CDR2 SASEGT come from the germline V gene. Trimming shortened V by 7 bases and J by 3 bases, and 13 bases separated the two germline ends. DNA of the CDR3: TGTGCCAGCAAGGACAGCGCGAACTATAATTCACCCCTCCACTTT. As protein: CASKDSANYNSPLHF.

Written as DNA, the CDR3 is TGTGCCAGCAGCCCAAGGACAGGGGGCAACACCGGGGAGCTGTTTTTT. This translates into CASSPRTGGNTGELFF. J is TRBJ2-2 and V is TRBV7-2; 11 nucleotides line up with TRBD1. Germline-derived CDR1 and CDR2 are SGHTA and FQGNSA. The V and J ends lost 5 bases and 2 bases, in that order; junction bases with no gene match: 4. The CDR3 covers 16 residues.

This clonotype appeared a few times. The rearrangement links TRBV14 to TRBJ1-5, with D maybe TRBD1 (5 bases). The length of the CDR3 is 14 residues. From germline, CDR1 is SGHDN and CDR2 FVKESK. The V and J ends lost 3 bases and 7 bases respectively, with 13 bases between them. The CDR3 nucleotides are TGTGCCAGCAGCCACCTTGGGCAGGGACAGCCCCAGCATTTT. Translation gives CASSHLGQGQPQHF. Complete variable domain (other parts from reference TRBV14 and TRBJ1-5): EAGVTQFPSHSVIEKGQTVTLRCDPISGHDNLYWYRRVMGKEIKFLLHFVKESKQDESGMPNNRFLAERTGGTYSTLKVQPAELEDSGVYFCASSHLGQGQPQHFGDGTRLSIL.

This clonotype has a count of ten or more. This chain uses TRBV7-2 with TRBJ2-2; 7 positions agree with TRBD2. Germline CDR1 is SGHTA and CDR2 is FQGNSA. The CDR3 runs to 19 residues. With V trimmed by 2 bases and J by 0 bases, 12 bases remained unmatched. The CDR3 reads CASSLRRVAGLPNTGELFF. The CDR3 bases are TGTGCCAGCAGCTTAAGAAGGGTAGCGGGCCTTCCGAACACCGGGGAGCTGTTTTTT.

This clonotype was picked up many times. The chain carries TRBV7-9 and TRBJ2-7; D call uncertain. Trimming cost V 5 bases and J 0 bases, with 11 bases left between them. The CDR3 spans 14 residues. Germline loops: CDR1 SEHNR, CDR2 FQNEAQ (reference sequence). The CDR3 sequence is CASSPDGFSYEQYF. The DNA for the CDR3 is TGTGCCAGCAGCCCGGACGGATTCTCCTACGAGCAGTACTTC.

This clonotype was seen more than once but under ten times. V is TRBV6-2 or TRBV6-3 and J is TRBJ2-7; no reliable D call. V lost 0 bases and J 3 bases, leaving 12 bases between the germline ends. CDR3 length: 15 residues. CDR1 is MNHEY and CDR2 is SVGEGT in the germline V gene. For the CDR3, the DNA is TGTGCCAGCAGTTACTCGTACAATGAGTTCTACGAGCAGTACTTC. Its protein is CASSYSYNEFYEQYF.

The chain joins TRBV9 to TRBJ2-1; D is perhaps TRBD1 (5 bases). Trimming took 3 bases from V and 0 from J, leaving 16 bases between them. The germline V gene has CDR1 SGDLS and CDR2 YYNGEE. CDR3 length: 17 amino acids. This CDR3 reads CASSEKGSDSSYNEQFF. The DNA of the CDR3 is TGTGCCAGCAGCGAAAAGGGCTCTGACAGCTCCTACAATGAGCAGTTCTTC.

CDR3 DNA: TGTGCCAGCAGCCAGCCGGGACAGGGGCGAAACTTGATTGAAAAACTGTTTTTT. Encoded protein: CASSQPGQGRNLIEKLFF. This chain connects TRBV4-2 to TRBJ1-4; 10 positions agree with TRBD1. The V gene's germline CDR1 is LGHNA and CDR2 YNFKEQ. The trim removed 3 bases at V and 7 bases at J, leaving 14 bases unmatched. The CDR3 totals 18 residues.

This clonotype was found a few times. The chain carries TRBV11-2 and TRBJ2-1, with D possibly matching TRBD2 (7 bases). V was clipped by 3 bases and J by 5 bases, with 23 bases between them. The CDR3 has 18 residues. Germline V gives CDR1 SGHAT, CDR2 FQNNGV. The CDR3 is CASSLGISNGGLHNEQFF. The CDR3 DNA follows: TGTGCCAGCAGCTTGGGGATTAGTAACGGGGGGCTACACAATGAGCAGTTCTTC.

This clonotype was observed many times. The V gene is TRBV7-7, the J gene TRBJ2-3; possibly TRBD2 for D (6 bases). CDR3 size: 15 residues. Germline values: CDR1 SSHAT, CDR2 FNYEAQ (reference sequence). The V end was cut by 5 bases, the J end by 0 bases, with 12 bases between. Written as DNA, the CDR3 is TGTGCCAGCAGCCCCTCTAGCGTTAGCACAGATACGCAGTATTTT. It encodes CASSPSSVSTDTQYF.